This T cell receptor beta chain derives from a study of cytomegalovirus exposure and HLA in healthy donors. Study-wide results and caveats: Some TCR beta chains (164 of them) were listed as cytomegalovirus-associated. Whilst most TCR sequences proved rare, a subset of public TCRs occurred across many donors.

On this clone: Its matching antigen is unknown.

The donors were members of the validation cohort, which comprised 120 subjects and was separate from the first cohort of around 700 subjects. Trimming stripped 4 bases from V and 8 bases from J, with 18 bases between. The CDR3 covers 14 residues. Germline CDR1 reads SGHKS; CDR2 reads YYEKEE (reference sequence). Produced via immunoSEQ multiplex PCR; TCRdb's table is partial and in-frame only. The table lists around 190,000 clones, about 82% of them singletons. The genes are TRBV5-5 and TRBJ1-2, with D possibly being TRBD1 (6 bases). The material sequenced was PBMCs. This TCR derives from a woman younger than 30 in good health and CMV-seronegative. CDR3 sequence (DNA): TGTGCCAGCAGCCCAGACAGGACTTCGCGGGGCTACACCTTC. Its protein is CASSPDRTSRGYTF.